These 14 T cell receptor beta chains were sequenced from one sample in a study of blood T cell repertoires in COVID-19. TCRdb's table, derived via immunoSEQ multiplex PCR, lists solely in-frame clones and lacks some. The sample lists 30,000 to 40,000 clones; around nine tenths were seen once. Sequencing input: peripheral blood. Receptors originate from a human donor with active COVID-19. The donor label of this sample is uncertain.

In nucleotides, the CDR3 is TGTGCCAGCAGCGCAACAGAGAACTATGGCTACACCTTC. Its protein is CASSATENYGYTF. This chain connects TRBV2 to TRBJ1-2; no reliable D call. The germline V and J ends were trimmed by 6 bases and 2 bases, with 10 bases remaining between them. CDR1 is SNHLY, CDR2 FYNNEI, per germline. This CDR3 spans 13 amino acids.

The J gene is TRBJ2-3, the V gene TRBV9; perhaps TRBD2 as D (7 bases). Deletions cut 2 bases from V and 3 bases from J, with 22 bases between. This CDR3 contains 18 residues. CDR1 SGDLS and CDR2 YYNGEE come from the germline V gene. This CDR3 is CASSVFGGPILTTDTQYF. The CDR3 nucleotides are TGTGCCAGCAGCGTCTTCGGGGGGCCGATCCTCACGACAGATACGCAGTATTTT.

The CDR3 region has the DNA TGTGCCAGCAGTGTGAACTCCTTCTACACCTTC. It translates to CASSVNSFYTF. This sequence joins TRBV2 and TRBJ1-2, with unresolved D. Trimming cost V 4 bases and J 10 bases, with 10 bases left between them. CDR1 is SNHLY, CDR2 FYNNEI, per germline. The CDR3 runs 11 residues.

The chain couples TRBV10-1 to TRBJ2-2; TRBD1 matches 10 bases. Germline CDR1 WNHNN, CDR2 SYGVQD (reference sequence). V lost 0 bases, J lost 4 bases, and 8 bases stayed unmatched. The CDR3 extends over 18 amino acids. Written as DNA, the CDR3 is TGCGCCAGCAGTGAGTCAGGGACAGGGGCCCCGGGCACCGGGGAGCTGTTTTTT. This sequence encodes CASSESGTGAPGTGELFF.

This chain joins TRBV4-2 and TRBJ1-5; 10 nucleotides align to TRBD1. This CDR3 has 16 residues. Germline V gene data show CDR1 as LGHNA and CDR2 as YNFKEQ. The V segment lost 3 bases and the J segment 2 bases; nucleotides outside the gene matches: 4. This chain's CDR3 is CASSQGQGHGNQPQHF. The CDR3 DNA reads as TGTGCCAGCAGCCAGGGACAGGGGCATGGCAATCAGCCCCAGCATTTT.

The chain joins TRBV18 to TRBJ2-1; 13 nucleotides line up with TRBD2. V dropped 8 bases and J dropped 9; count of bases not matched to a gene: 4. The CDR3 is 13 amino acids. Germline V gene sequence: CDR1 KGHSH, CDR2 LQKENI. CDR3 in DNA: TGTGCCAGCCGGACTAGCGGGGGTGGTGAGCAGTTCTTC. Residues: CASRTSGGGEQFF.

This chain uses TRBV5-1 with TRBJ2-3; 10 bases map to TRBD2. This CDR3 spans 16 amino acids. V dropped 3 bases and J dropped 1; count of bases not matched to a gene: 5. Germline CDR1 and CDR2: SGHRS and YFSETQ. In DNA form, the CDR3 reads TGCGCCAGCAGCTCTAGCGGGGGAATAGGCACAGATACGCAGTATTTT. Protein product: CASSSSGGIGTDTQYF.

The CDR3 reads CASSLQGIYGYTF. As DNA, the CDR3 is TGTGCCAGCAGCTTACAGGGGATCTATGGCTACACCTTC. V and J are TRBV11-1 and TRBJ1-2, with D possibly TRBD1 on 6 matching bases. This CDR3 is 13 amino acids long. Germline V gives CDR1 SGHAT, CDR2 FQDESV (reference sequence). Trimming took 2 bases from V and 4 from J, leaving 8 bases between them.

CDR3 amino acids: CASSLLGGLINTEAFF. CDR3 sequence (DNA): TGTGCCAGCAGCTTACTTGGGGGACTCATAAACACTGAAGCTTTCTTT. The gene calls are TRBV5-6 and TRBJ1-1, with a weak D call TRBD1 (5 bases). The V gene lost 2 bases and the J gene lost 2 bases, with 16 bases spanning the gap. CDR3 length: 16 residues. The germline CDR1 and CDR2 sequences are SGHDT and YYEEEE.

This chain joins TRBV2 and TRBJ1-4; perhaps TRBD1 as D (6 bases). CDR1 is SNHLY, CDR2 FYNNEI, per germline. Trimming took off 4 bases at V and 3 bases at J, with 12 bases between the two ends. The CDR3 sequence is 15 residues long. DNA for the CDR3: TGTGCCAGCAGTGTAACAGGGTCCTCTAATGAAAAACTGTTTTTT. Protein sequence: CASSVTGSSNEKLFF. The full variable domain, rest sourced from reference TRBV2 and TRBJ1-4, is EPEVTQTPSHQVTQMGQEVILRCVPISNHLYFYWYRQILGQKVEFLVSFYNNEISEKSEIFDDQFSVERPDGSNFTLKIRSTKLEDSAMYFCASSVTGSSNEKLFFGSGTQLSVL.

The chain joins TRBV18 to TRBJ2-5, with 9 nucleotides matching TRBD1. V trimming: 3 bases; J trimming: 9 bases; junction bases outside the gene matches: 11. The length of the CDR3 is 15 residues. Germline V gene sequence: CDR1 KGHSH, CDR2 LQKENI. The CDR3 loop reads CASSPIGQGPQSQYF. CDR3 DNA sequence: TGTGCCAGCTCACCCATCGGACAGGGGCCCCAGTCCCAGTACTTC.

The chain uses TRBV18 and TRBJ1-1; 11 bases agree with TRBD1. Germline assignment: CDR1 KGHSH and CDR2 LQKENI. The CDR3 is 16 amino acids. V was pared by 3 bases and J by 5 bases, with 8 bases of the junction left unmatched. The CDR3 reads CASSPLGQGAWTEAFF. The CDR3 coding sequence is TGTGCCAGCTCACCCCTCGGACAGGGGGCGTGGACTGAAGCTTTCTTT.

Only a few counts were recorded for this clone. The chain carries TRBV19 and TRBJ1-2; D remains unclear. CDR3 length: 15 amino acids. Per the germline V gene, CDR1 is LNHDA and CDR2 is SQIVND (reference sequence). Trimming left V 5 bases short and J 7 bases short, with 20 bases between. The CDR3 sequence: CASSLSWWQALGYTF. The CDR3, as DNA: TGTGCCAGTAGTTTGAGTTGGTGGCAGGCTCTTGGCTACACCTTC.

This clone was picked up one time. V and J are TRBV13 and TRBJ1-1; perhaps TRBD1 as D (6 bases). This CDR3 has 11 residues. The germline CDR1 and CDR2 sequences are PRHDT and FYEKMQ (reference sequence). Trimming took 0 bases from V and 10 from J, leaving 6 bases between them. CDR3 sequence: CASSLGRGAFF. The CDR3, as DNA: TGTGCCAGCAGCTTAGGCAGGGGAGCTTTCTTT.